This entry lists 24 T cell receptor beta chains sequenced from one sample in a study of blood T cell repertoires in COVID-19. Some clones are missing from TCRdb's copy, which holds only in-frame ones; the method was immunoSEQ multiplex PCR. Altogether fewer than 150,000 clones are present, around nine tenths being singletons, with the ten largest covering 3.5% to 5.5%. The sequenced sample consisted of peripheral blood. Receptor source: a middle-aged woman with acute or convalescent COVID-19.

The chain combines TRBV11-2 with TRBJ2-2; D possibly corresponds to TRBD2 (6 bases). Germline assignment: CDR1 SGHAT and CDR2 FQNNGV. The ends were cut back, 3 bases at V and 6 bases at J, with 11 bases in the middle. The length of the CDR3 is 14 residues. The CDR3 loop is CASSLHGSPGELFF. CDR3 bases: TGTGCCAGCAGCTTGCACGGGAGTCCCGGGGAGCTGTTTTTT.

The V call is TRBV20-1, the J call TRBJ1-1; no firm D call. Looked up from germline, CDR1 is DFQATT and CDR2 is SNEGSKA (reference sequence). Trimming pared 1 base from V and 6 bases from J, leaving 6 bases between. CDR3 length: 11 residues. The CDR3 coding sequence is TGCAGTGCTAGAGTGGGCCCTGAAGCTTTCTTT. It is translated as CSARVGPEAFF.

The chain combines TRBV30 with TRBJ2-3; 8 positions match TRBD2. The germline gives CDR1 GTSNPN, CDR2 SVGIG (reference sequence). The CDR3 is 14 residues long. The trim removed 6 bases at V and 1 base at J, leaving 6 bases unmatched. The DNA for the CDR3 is TGTGCCTGTTCAAGCGGGAGAGGCACAGATACGCAGTATTTT. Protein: CACSSGRGTDTQYF.

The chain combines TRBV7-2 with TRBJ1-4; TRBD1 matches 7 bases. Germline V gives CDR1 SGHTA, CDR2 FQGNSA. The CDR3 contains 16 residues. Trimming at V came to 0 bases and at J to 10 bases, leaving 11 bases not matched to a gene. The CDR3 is CASSLATQGKSGKLFF. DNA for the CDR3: TGTGCCAGCAGCTTAGCGACACAGGGGAAGAGTGGAAAACTGTTTTTT.

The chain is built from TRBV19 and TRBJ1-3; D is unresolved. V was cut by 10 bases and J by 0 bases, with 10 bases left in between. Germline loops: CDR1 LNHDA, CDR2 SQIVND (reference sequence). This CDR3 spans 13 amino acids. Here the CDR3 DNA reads TGTGCCACTAGACACGTCTCTGGAAACACCATATATTTT. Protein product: CATRHVSGNTIYF.

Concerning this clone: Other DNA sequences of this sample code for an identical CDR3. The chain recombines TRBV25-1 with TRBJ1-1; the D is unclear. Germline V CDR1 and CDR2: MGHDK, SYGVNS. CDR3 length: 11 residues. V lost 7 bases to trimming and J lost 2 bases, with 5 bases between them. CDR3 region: CASTGNTEAFF. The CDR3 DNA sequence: TGTGCCAGCACGGGAAACACTGAAGCTTTCTTT.

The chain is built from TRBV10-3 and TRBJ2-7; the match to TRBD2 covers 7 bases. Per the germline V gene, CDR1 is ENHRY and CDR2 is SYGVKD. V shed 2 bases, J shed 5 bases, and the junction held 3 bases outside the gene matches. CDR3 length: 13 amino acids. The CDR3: CAISEPTSNEQYF. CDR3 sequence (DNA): TGTGCCATCAGTGAGCCGACTAGCAACGAGCAGTACTTC.

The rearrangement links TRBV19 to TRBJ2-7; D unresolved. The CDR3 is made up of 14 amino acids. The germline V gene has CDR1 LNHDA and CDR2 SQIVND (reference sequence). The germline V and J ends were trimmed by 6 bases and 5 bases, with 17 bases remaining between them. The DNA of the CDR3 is TGTGCCAGTAGCCTCAGAGACGACTTCCACGAGCAGTACTTC. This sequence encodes CASSLRDDFHEQYF.

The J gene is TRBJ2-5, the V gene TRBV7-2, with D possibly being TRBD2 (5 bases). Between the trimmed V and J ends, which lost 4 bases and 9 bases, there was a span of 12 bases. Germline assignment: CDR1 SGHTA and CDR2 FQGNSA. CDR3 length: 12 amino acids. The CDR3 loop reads CASSSLEAAQYF. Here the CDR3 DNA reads TGTGCCAGCAGCTCCTTGGAGGCGGCCCAGTACTTC.

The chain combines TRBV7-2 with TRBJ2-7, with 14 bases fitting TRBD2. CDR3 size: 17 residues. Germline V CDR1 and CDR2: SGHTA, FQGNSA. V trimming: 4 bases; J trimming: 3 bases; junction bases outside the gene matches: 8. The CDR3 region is CASSYFPGLAGDYEQYF. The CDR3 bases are TGTGCCAGCAGCTATTTTCCGGGACTAGCGGGGGACTACGAGCAGTACTTC.

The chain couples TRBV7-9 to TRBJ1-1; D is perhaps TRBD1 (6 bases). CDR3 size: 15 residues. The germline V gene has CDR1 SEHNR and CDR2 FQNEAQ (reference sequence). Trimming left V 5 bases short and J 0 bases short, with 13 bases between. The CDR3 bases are TGTGCCAGCAGCCCGAAGACAGGTTTGAACACTGAAGCTTTCTTT. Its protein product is CASSPKTGLNTEAFF.

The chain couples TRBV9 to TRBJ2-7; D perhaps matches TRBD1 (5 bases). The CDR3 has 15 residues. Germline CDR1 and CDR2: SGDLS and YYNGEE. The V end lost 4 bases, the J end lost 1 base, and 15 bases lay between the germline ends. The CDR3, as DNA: TGTGCCAGCAGCCTAACGACAGTCACTTCCTACGAGCAGTACTTC. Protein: CASSLTTVTSYEQYF. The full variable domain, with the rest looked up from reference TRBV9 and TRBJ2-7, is DSGVTQTPKHLITATGQRVTLRCSPRSGDLSVYWYQQSLDQGLQFLIQYYNGEERAKGNILERFSAQQFPDLHSELNLSSLELGDSALYFCASSLTTVTSYEQYFGPGTRLTVT.

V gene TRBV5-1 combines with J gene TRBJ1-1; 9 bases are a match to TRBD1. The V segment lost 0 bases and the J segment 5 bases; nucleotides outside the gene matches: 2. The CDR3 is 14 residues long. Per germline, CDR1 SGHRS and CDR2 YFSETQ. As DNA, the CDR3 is TGCGCCAGCAGCTTGGGGGACAGGGTTACTGAAGCTTTCTTT. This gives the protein CASSLGDRVTEAFF.

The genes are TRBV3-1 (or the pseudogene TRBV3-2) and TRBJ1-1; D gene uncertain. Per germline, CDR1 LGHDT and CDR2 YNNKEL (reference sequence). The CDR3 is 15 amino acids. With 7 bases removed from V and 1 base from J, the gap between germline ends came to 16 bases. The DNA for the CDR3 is TGTGCCAGCAACTCCGTTACTACGGGGAACACTGAAGCTTTCTTT. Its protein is CASNSVTTGNTEAFF.

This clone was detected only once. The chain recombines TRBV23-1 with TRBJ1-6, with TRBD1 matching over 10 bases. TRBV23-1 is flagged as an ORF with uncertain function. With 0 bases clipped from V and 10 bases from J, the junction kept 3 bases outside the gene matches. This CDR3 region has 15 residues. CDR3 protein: CASSQSGTGDSPLHF. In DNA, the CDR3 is TGCGCCAGCAGTCAATCGGGGACAGGGGACTCACCCCTCCACTTT.

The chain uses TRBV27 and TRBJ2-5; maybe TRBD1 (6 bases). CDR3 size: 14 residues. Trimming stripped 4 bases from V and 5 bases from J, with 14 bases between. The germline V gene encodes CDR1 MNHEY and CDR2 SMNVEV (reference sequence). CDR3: CASSSGHPWETQYF. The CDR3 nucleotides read TGTGCCAGCAGTTCGGGACATCCTTGGGAGACCCAGTACTTC.

CDR3 bases: TGTGCCAGTAGTTATGAAGGGGCTAGTGAAGCTTTCTTT. This gives the protein CASSYEGASEAFF. This chain links TRBV19 with TRBJ1-1, with a possible D match to TRBD1 (5 bases). Deletions cut 5 bases from V and 7 bases from J, with 14 bases between. Germline CDR1 reads LNHDA; CDR2 reads SQIVND (reference sequence). This CDR3 is 13 amino acids long.

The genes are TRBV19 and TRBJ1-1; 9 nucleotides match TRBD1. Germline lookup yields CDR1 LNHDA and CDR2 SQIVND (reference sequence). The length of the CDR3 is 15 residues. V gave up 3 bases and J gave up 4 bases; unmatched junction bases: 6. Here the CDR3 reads CASSMLGQGVTEAFF. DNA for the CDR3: TGTGCCAGTAGTATGCTGGGACAGGGAGTCACTGAAGCTTTCTTT.

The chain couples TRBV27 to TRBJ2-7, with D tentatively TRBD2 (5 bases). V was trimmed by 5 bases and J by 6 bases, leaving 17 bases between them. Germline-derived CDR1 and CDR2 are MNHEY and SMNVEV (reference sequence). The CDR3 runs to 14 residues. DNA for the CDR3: TGTGCCAGCAGTATGGACTGGGAGCGATTCGAGCAGTACTTC. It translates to CASSMDWERFEQYF.

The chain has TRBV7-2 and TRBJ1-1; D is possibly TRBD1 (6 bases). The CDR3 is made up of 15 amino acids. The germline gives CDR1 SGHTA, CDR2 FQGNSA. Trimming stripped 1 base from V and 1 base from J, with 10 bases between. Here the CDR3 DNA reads TGTGCCAGCAGCTTAGATGGGACATCGAACACTGAAGCTTTCTTT. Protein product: CASSLDGTSNTEAFF.

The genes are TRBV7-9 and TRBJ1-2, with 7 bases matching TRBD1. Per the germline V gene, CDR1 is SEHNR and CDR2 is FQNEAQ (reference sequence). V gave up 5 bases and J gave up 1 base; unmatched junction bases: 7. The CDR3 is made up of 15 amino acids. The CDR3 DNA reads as TGTGCCAGCAGCCCCGAGACAGGGCATAACTATGGCTACACCTTC. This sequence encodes CASSPETGHNYGYTF.

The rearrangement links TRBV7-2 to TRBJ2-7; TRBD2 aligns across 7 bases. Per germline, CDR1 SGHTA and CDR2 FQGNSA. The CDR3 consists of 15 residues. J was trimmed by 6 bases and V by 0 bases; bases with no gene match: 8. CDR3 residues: CASSLAAGVKGEQYF. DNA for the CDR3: TGTGCCAGCAGCTTAGCGGCGGGAGTTAAAGGCGAGCAGTACTTC. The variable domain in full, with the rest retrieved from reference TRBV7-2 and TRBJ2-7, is GAGVSQSPSNKVTEKGKDVELRCDPISGHTALYWYRQSLGQGLEFLIYFQGNSAPDKSGLPSDRFSAERTGGSVSTLTIQRTQQEDSAVYLCASSLAAGVKGEQYFGPGTRLTVT.

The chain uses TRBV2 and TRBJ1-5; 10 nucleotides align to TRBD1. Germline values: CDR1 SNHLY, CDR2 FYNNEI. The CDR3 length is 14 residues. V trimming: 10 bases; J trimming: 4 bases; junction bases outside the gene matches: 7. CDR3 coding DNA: TGTGCCACCAGGGGGGGACAGGGGAATCAGCCCCAGCATTTT. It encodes CATRGGQGNQPQHF.

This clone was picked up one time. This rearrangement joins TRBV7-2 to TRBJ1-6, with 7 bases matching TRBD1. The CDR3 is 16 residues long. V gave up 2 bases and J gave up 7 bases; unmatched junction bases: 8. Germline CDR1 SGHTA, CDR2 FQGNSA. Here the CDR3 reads CASSLISTGRNSPLHF. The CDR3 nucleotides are TGTGCCAGCAGCTTAATCTCGACAGGGAGAAATTCACCCCTCCACTTT. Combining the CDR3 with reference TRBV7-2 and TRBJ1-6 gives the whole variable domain GAGVSQSPSNKVTEKGKDVELRCDPISGHTALYWYRQSLGQGLEFLIYFQGNSAPDKSGLPSDRFSAERTGGSVSTLTIQRTQQEDSAVYLCASSLISTGRNSPLHFGNGTRLTVT.